This T cell receptor (beta chain) was captured in a study of blood T cell repertoires in COVID-19. About the research overall: The United States, Italy and Spain provided the acute and convalescent COVID-19 samples. PBMCs, B-cell-depleted T cells, or T cells provided the cDNA or gDNA that made up the material.

Per the original data handling: Reference gene primer amplification in the assay estimated nucleated cell counts. Profiling relied on immunoSEQ multiplex PCR, and the TCRdb table lists in-frame clones only, not all of them. D and trimming come from the DNA, and the V and J calls and clone size come from that table. This sample has about 260,000 clones, with 75% to 90% found just once. The sample taken for sequencing was peripheral blood. This receptor was taken from a man aged 25 to 40 with active or convalescent COVID-19.

The CDR3 is CASSYSSGMNQETQYF. The CDR3 DNA is TGTGCCAGCAGTTACTCTTCAGGGATGAACCAAGAGACCCAGTACTTC. V and J are TRBV6-5 and TRBJ2-5, with D possibly being TRBD1 (5 bases). This CDR3 spans 16 amino acids. Between the trimmed V and J ends, which lost 0 bases and 0 bases, there was a span of 11 bases. Germline CDR1 and CDR2: MNHEY and SVGAGI.